Included here is one TCR beta chain sequence, with context. The ends were cut back, 8 bases at V and 1 base at J, with 11 bases in the middle. Germline V gives CDR1 SGHTA, CDR2 FQGTGA. The CDR3 runs to 13 residues. The data belong to a study of blood T cell repertoires in COVID-19. Clones were read by immunoSEQ multiplex PCR, and TCRdb kept only the in-frame ones, dropping some. The data contain fewer than 250,000 clones, 65% to 90% of them seen just once; the ten biggest clones take up around 10%. The rearrangement joins TRBV7-3 to TRBJ1-1, with D uncertain. The source material was PBMCs or T cells enriched from blood (not recorded which). The clonotype comes from a woman aged 50 to 60 with acute COVID-19. DNA of the CDR3: TGTGCCAGCTCCGGGTATCAGAACACTGAAGCTTTCTTT. Translated, it gives CASSGYQNTEAFF.